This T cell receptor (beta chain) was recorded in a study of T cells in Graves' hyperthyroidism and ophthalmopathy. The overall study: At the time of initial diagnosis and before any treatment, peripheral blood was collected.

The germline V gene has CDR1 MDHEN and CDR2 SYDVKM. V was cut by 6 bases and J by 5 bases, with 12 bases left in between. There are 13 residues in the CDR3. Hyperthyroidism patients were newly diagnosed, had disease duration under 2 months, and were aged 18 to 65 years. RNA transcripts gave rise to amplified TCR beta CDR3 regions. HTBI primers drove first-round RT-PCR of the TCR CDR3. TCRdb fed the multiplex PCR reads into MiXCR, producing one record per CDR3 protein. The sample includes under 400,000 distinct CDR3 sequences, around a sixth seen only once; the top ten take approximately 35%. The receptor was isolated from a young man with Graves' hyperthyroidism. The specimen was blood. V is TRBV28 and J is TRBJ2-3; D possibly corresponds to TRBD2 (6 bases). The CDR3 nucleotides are TGTGCCAGCAGGTGGCGGGACGGAGATACGCAGTATTTT. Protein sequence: CASRWRDGDTQYF.